Each of the 32 T cell receptor beta chains below was sequenced from the same sample in a study of vaccination and CD4 T cells after COVID-19. The Oncomine TCR Beta short-read assay was what sequenced the DNA obtained from cultured CD4+ T cells. TCRdb fed the PCR reads into MiXCR, producing one record per CDR3 protein. Here the sample spans approximately 11,000 distinct CDR3 sequences, roughly 73% being singletons. The treatment was: roughly 10-day PBMC culture with coronavirus spike peptide pools or control peptides (ViraFEST assay). These TCRs are of unknown antigen specificity. Sequencing used CD4+ T cells from blood, cultured in vitro. Receptors originate from a human donor who had recovered from COVID-19.

There are a few counts of this clonotype. The chain carries TRBV6-2 or TRBV6-3 and TRBJ1-1, with 7 bases identical to TRBD1. Germline V gives CDR1 MNHEY, CDR2 SVGEGT. V trimming: 2 bases; J trimming: 0 bases; junction bases outside the gene matches: 6. The CDR3 extends over 16 amino acids. DNA of the CDR3: TGTGCCAGCAGTTACCCACTGGGACAGATGAACACTGAAGCTTTCTTT. Translation: CASSYPLGQMNTEAFF.

The chain is built from TRBV6-1 and TRBJ1-2, with D maybe TRBD1 (6 bases). The CDR3 contains 15 residues. Trimming shortened V by 6 bases and J by 0 bases, and 14 bases separated the two germline ends. Germline assignment: CDR1 MNHNS and CDR2 SASEGT. CDR3 in amino acids: CASRNRAIANYGYTF. The CDR3 region has the DNA TGTGCCAGCAGGAACAGGGCCATAGCTAACTATGGCTACACCTTC.

J is TRBJ2-3 and V is TRBV6-1; 8 bases agree with TRBD2. Germline assignment: CDR1 MNHNS and CDR2 SASEGT. V shed 4 bases, J shed 7 bases, and the junction held 7 bases outside the gene matches. The CDR3 extends over 14 amino acids. CDR3 nucleotides: TGTGCCAGCAGTGCGGGACTAGGGGCATATACGCAGTATTTT. The encoded protein is CASSAGLGAYTQYF.

This clonotype qualifies as medium-sized. V is TRBV27 and J is TRBJ2-5; the D gene is possibly TRBD2 (6 bases). This CDR3 is 16 amino acids long. CDR1 and CDR2 (germline): MNHEY, SMNVEV (reference sequence). V shed 3 bases and J shed 4 bases, with 18 bases lying between them. The CDR3 reads CASSFIFPPGVETQYF. As DNA, the CDR3 is TGTGCCAGCAGTTTTATCTTCCCCCCGGGAGTAGAGACCCAGTACTTC.

The chain combines TRBV11-3 with TRBJ1-1; D is unclear. Germline values: CDR1 SGHNT, CDR2 YENEEA. V was clipped by 0 bases and J by 1 base, with 12 bases between them. This CDR3 is built from 16 residues. The CDR3 sequence is CASSLDQPEENTEAFF. Written as DNA, the CDR3 is TGTGCCAGCAGCTTAGATCAGCCGGAAGAGAACACTGAAGCTTTCTTT.

The chain couples TRBV12-3 or TRBV12-4 to TRBJ1-5, with 8 bases fitting TRBD1. This CDR3 is built from 14 residues. The junction had 7 bases not matched to a gene; V was cut back by 5 bases and J by 7 bases. CDR3 in amino acids: CASSPGTGRQPQHF. CDR3 nucleotides: TGTGCCAGCAGTCCCGGGACAGGACGGCAGCCCCAGCATTTT.

The V call is TRBV20-1, the J call TRBJ2-7; D uncertain. The CDR3 has 15 residues. Looked up from germline, CDR1 is DFQATT and CDR2 is SNEGSKA (reference sequence). V lost 5 bases to trimming and J lost 3 bases, with 20 bases between them. CDR3 loop: CSARPYRDPNYEQYF. DNA for the CDR3: TGCAGTGCTCGCCCCTACAGAGACCCTAACTACGAGCAGTACTTC.

This clonotype was observed a single time. The chain combines TRBV4-3 with TRBJ1-6; D unclear. The CDR3 spans 16 residues. V gave up 0 bases and J gave up 0 bases, with 6 bases separating them. CDR1 and CDR2 (germline): LGHNA, YSLEER. In DNA form, the CDR3 reads TGCGCCAGCAGCCAAGAGGTACACTCCTATAATTCACCCCTCCACTTT. This encodes CASSQEVHSYNSPLHF.

The chain is built from TRBV28 and TRBJ2-5, with D unclear. This CDR3 contains 14 residues. Looked up from germline, CDR1 is MDHEN and CDR2 is SYDVKM. V lost 2 bases to trimming and J lost 5 bases, with 12 bases between them. The CDR3 spells CASSLGPLRETQYF. The CDR3 DNA is TGTGCCAGCAGTTTAGGGCCCCTGCGGGAGACCCAGTACTTC.

V usage is TRBV28 and J usage is TRBJ2-2; 8 nucleotides line up with TRBD2. CDR1 MDHEN and CDR2 SYDVKM come from the germline V gene. The junction had 6 bases not matched to a gene; V was cut back by 6 bases and J by 0 bases. The CDR3 is 16 amino acids. The CDR3 loop reads CASSLLTSANTGELFF. CDR3 nucleotides: TGTGCCAGCAGCCTACTGACTAGCGCGAACACCGGGGAGCTGTTTTTT.

This clonotype is judged medium-sized. The gene calls are TRBV6-1 and TRBJ2-4; 8 bases match TRBD2. The CDR3 length is 15 residues. Trimming at V came to 2 bases and at J to 10 bases, leaving 10 bases not matched to a gene. In germline, CDR1 is MNHNS, CDR2 SASEGT. CDR3 sequence reads: CASSELSAGERIQYF. CDR3 sequence (DNA): TGTGCCAGCAGTGAATTATCAGCGGGAGAACGTATTCAGTACTTC.

J is TRBJ1-3 and V is TRBV7-2; D possibly corresponds to TRBD1 (5 bases). The V end lost 5 bases, the J end lost 4 bases, and 21 bases lay between the germline ends. Per germline, CDR1 SGHTA and CDR2 FQGNSA. The CDR3 loop spans 17 amino acids. CDR3 coding DNA: TGTGCCAGCAGCACCCAGACGACAGCATGGCGAGGAAACACCATATATTTT. This encodes CASSTQTTAWRGNTIYF.

The J gene is TRBJ1-2, the V gene TRBV7-2, with unresolved D. This CDR3 contains 12 residues. Germline V CDR1 and CDR2: SGHTA, FQGNSA. V lost 6 bases, J lost 2 bases, and 7 bases lay in between. As DNA, the CDR3 is TGTGCCAGCAGGGCTTCCAACTATGGCTACACCTTC. Its protein is CASRASNYGYTF.

The chain combines TRBV20-1 with TRBJ2-7; 14 nucleotides match TRBD2. CDR1 is DFQATT and CDR2 is SNEGSKA in the germline V gene (reference sequence). V shed 3 bases and J 3 bases; nucleotides not matched to a gene: 13. The CDR3 extends over 18 amino acids. CDR3 DNA: TGCAGTGCTAGGGCCGGGACTAGCGGGAGACTGCCAAGCTACGAGCAGTACTTC. Translation gives CSARAGTSGRLPSYEQYF.

This clonotype was picked up a small number of times. V usage is TRBV6-1 and J usage is TRBJ2-1, with D perhaps matching TRBD1 or TRBD2 (5 bases each). The germline V gene encodes CDR1 MNHNS and CDR2 SASEGT. The ends were cut back, 6 bases at V and 10 bases at J, with 19 bases in the middle. CDR3 length: 14 residues. CDR3 sequence reads: CASSHDGAHREQFF. Here the CDR3 DNA reads TGTGCCAGCAGCCATGACGGGGCCCATCGGGAGCAGTTCTTC.

The J gene is TRBJ1-2, the V gene TRBV27, with 10 bases aligning to TRBD1. CDR1 is MNHEY and CDR2 is SMNVEV in the germline V gene (reference sequence). The CDR3 length is 13 residues. Trimming cost V 6 bases and J 7 bases; bases outside gene matches: 5. CDR3 residues: CASRRQGAGGYTF. DNA for the CDR3: TGTGCCAGCAGACGACAGGGGGCAGGTGGCTACACCTTC.

The chain joins TRBV6-2 or TRBV6-3 to TRBJ2-7, with TRBD2 matching over 11 bases. The length of the CDR3 is 14 residues. CDR1 MNHEY and CDR2 SVGEGT come from the germline V gene. V was clipped by 6 bases and J by 3 bases; unmatched bases: 4. CDR3 nucleotide sequence: TGTGCCAGCAGCTGGACTAGCGGGTACTACGAGCAGTACTTC. Its translation is CASSWTSGYYEQYF.

V gene TRBV12-3 or TRBV12-4 combines with J gene TRBJ2-7; D assignment may be TRBD1 or TRBD2 (6 bases each). The CDR3 totals 14 residues. The germline V and J ends were trimmed by 3 bases and 1 base, with 10 bases remaining between them. In nucleotides, the CDR3 is TGTGCCAGCAGTTTTGGGGGGCTTTCCTACGAGCAGTACTTC. It yields the protein CASSFGGLSYEQYF.

The chain links TRBV20-1 to TRBJ1-6; 8 nucleotides line up with TRBD1. The V segment lost 3 bases and the J segment 5 bases; nucleotides outside the gene matches: 6. This CDR3 region has 15 residues. Germline V CDR1 and CDR2: DFQATT, SNEGSKA (reference sequence). CDR3 sequence: CSARFGQGDNSPLHF. CDR3 nucleotides: TGCAGTGCTAGGTTCGGACAGGGTGATAATTCACCCCTCCACTTT.

V and J are TRBV20-1 and TRBJ1-5; TRBD1 aligns across 7 bases. Germline CDR1 DFQATT, CDR2 SNEGSKA (reference sequence). The CDR3 covers 15 residues. After removal of 6 bases from V and 0 bases from J, the junction contained 8 bases not matched to a gene. CDR3 loop: CSARTGAFSNQPQHF. Written as DNA, the CDR3 is TGCAGTGCCAGGACAGGAGCTTTTAGCAATCAGCCCCAGCATTTT.

This chain uses TRBV27 with TRBJ1-5; D uncertain. The CDR3 loop spans 16 amino acids. Trimming stripped 5 bases from V and 3 bases from J, with 17 bases between. Germline V CDR1 and CDR2: MNHEY, SMNVEV (reference sequence). The DNA for the CDR3 is TGTGCCAGCAGTCGAACCGTTAGGACCCTCAATCAGCCCCAGCATTTT. This encodes CASSRTVRTLNQPQHF.

This clonotype was seen a handful of times. J is TRBJ1-2 and V is TRBV6-5; the match to TRBD1 covers 8 bases. The CDR3 sequence is 14 residues long. Germline V gene lookup returns CDR1 MNHEY and CDR2 SVGAGI. After removal of 2 bases from V and 7 bases from J, the junction contained 6 bases not matched to a gene. CDR3 region: CASSYTGQGAGYTF. The CDR3 nucleotides read TGTGCCAGCAGTTACACCGGCCAGGGGGCTGGCTACACCTTC.

The J gene is TRBJ2-5, the V gene TRBV20-1; the D call may be TRBD1 or TRBD2 (6 bases each). The V gene's germline CDR1 is DFQATT and CDR2 SNEGSKA (reference sequence). The CDR3 runs 14 residues. Trimming took off 5 bases at V and 7 bases at J, with 20 bases between the two ends. The CDR3, as DNA: TGCAGTGCTGCCGACTATCGCGGAGGGGGGACCCAGTACTTC. Translated, it gives CSAADYRGGGTQYF.

The chain is built from TRBV10-2 and TRBJ1-2, with D unclear. This CDR3 contains 12 residues. CDR1 WSHSY and CDR2 SAAADI come from the germline V gene. The germline V and J ends were trimmed by 6 bases and 8 bases, with 13 bases remaining between them. The CDR3 nucleotides are TGCGCCAGCAGGGCGGATCTCGGGGGCTACACCTTC. It encodes CASRADLGGYTF.

V and J are TRBV28 and TRBJ1-1, with 7 bases matching TRBD1. This CDR3 has 15 residues. From germline, CDR1 is MDHEN and CDR2 SYDVKM. Trimming took 8 bases from V and 4 from J; bases not matched to a gene: 13. CDR3 in amino acids: CASLEYRGGATEAFF. In DNA form, the CDR3 reads TGTGCCAGCCTGGAGTACAGGGGAGGGGCCACTGAAGCTTTCTTT. Using reference TRBV28 and TRBJ1-1 for the parts outside the CDR3, the full variable domain is DVKVTQSSRYLVKRTGEKVFLECVQDMDHENMFWYRQDPGLGLRLIYFSYDVKMKEKGDIPEGYSVSREKKERFSLILESASTNQTSMYLCASLEYRGGATEAFFGQGTRLTVV.

The chain uses TRBV15 and TRBJ2-3, with D possibly TRBD2 on 5 matching bases. This CDR3 is built from 14 residues. Trimming took 0 bases from V and 11 from J, leaving 15 bases between them. The germline CDR1 and CDR2 sequences are LNHNV and YYDKDF (reference sequence). The DNA for the CDR3 is TGTGCCACCAGCAGAGATATGGACTCCCTAGTGCAGTATTTT. The encoded protein is CATSRDMDSLVQYF.

The chain couples TRBV20-1 to TRBJ2-7, with D possibly matching TRBD1 (6 bases). The germline V and J ends were trimmed by 3 bases and 3 bases, with 12 bases remaining between them. The CDR3 sequence is 13 residues long. Germline assignment: CDR1 DFQATT and CDR2 SNEGSKA (reference sequence). The CDR3 loop is CSASDRPYYEQYF. The CDR3, as DNA: TGCAGTGCTAGTGACAGGCCTTACTACGAGCAGTACTTC.

The chain joins TRBV5-1 to TRBJ2-5; D uncertain. Germline assignment: CDR1 SGHRS and CDR2 YFSETQ. Trimming took off 4 bases at V and 1 base at J, with 2 bases between the two ends. This CDR3 comprises 11 residues. In DNA form, the CDR3 reads TGCGCCAGCAGCATCCAAGAGACCCAGTACTTC. Amino acids: CASSIQETQYF.

V usage is TRBV15 and J usage is TRBJ1-2; 9 bases line up with TRBD1. From germline, CDR1 is LNHNV and CDR2 YYDKDF (reference sequence). The CDR3 has 14 amino acids. Trimming at V came to 5 bases and at J to 2 bases, leaving 3 bases not matched to a gene. The CDR3 region is CATSPTGGNYGYTF. In nucleotides, the CDR3 is TGTGCCACCAGCCCGACAGGGGGAAACTATGGCTACACCTTC.

The chain carries TRBV10-2 and TRBJ2-3, with unresolved D. The CDR3 length is 13 residues. Germline V gene data show CDR1 as WSHSY and CDR2 as SAAADI. V was pared by 5 bases and J by 3 bases, with 9 bases between. The CDR3 DNA reads as TGCGCCAGCAGTCCCACAGATACAGATACGCAGTATTTT. Translating it yields CASSPTDTDTQYF.

This sequence joins TRBV6-2 or TRBV6-3 and TRBJ2-3; TRBD2 matches at 9 bases. This CDR3 region has 15 residues. With V trimmed by 8 bases and J by 4 bases, 10 bases remained unmatched. Germline-derived CDR1 and CDR2 are MNHEY and SVGEGT. The CDR3 DNA reads TGTGCCAGCCGTCGCAGCGGGAGGCGAGCAGATACGCAGTATTTT. It codes for CASRRSGRRADTQYF.

This chain uses TRBV20-1 with TRBJ2-3; 9 bases match TRBD1. The CDR3 has 15 amino acids. V shed 5 bases and J 6 bases; nucleotides not matched to a gene: 12. The germline CDR1 and CDR2 sequences are DFQATT and SNEGSKA (reference sequence). CDR3: CSAAKPGTGSDTQYF. As DNA, the CDR3 is TGCAGTGCTGCTAAGCCCGGGACAGGGTCCGATACGCAGTATTTT.